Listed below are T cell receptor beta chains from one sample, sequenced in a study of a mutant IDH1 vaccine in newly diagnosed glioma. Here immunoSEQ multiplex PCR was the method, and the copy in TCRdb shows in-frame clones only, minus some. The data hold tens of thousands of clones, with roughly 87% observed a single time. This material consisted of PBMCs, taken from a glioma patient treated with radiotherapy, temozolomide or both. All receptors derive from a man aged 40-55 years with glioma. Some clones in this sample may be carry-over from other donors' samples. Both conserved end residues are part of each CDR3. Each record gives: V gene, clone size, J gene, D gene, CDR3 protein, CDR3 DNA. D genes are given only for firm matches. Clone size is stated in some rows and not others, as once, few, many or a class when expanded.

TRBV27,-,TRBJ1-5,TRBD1,CASSLPGGDQPQHF,TGTGCCAGCAGTTTGCCAGGGGGTGATCAGCCCCAGCATTTT
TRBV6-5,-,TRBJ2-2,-,CASSTDVLGELFF,TGTGCCAGCAGTACAGACGTACTCGGGGAGCTGTTTTTT
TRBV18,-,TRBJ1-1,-,CASSLYRDNTEAFF,TGTGCCAGCTCACTGTACAGGGATAACACTGAAGCTTTCTTT
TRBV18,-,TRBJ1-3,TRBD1,CASSPAQGALDTIYF,TGTGCCAGCTCACCAGCACAGGGGGCGTTAGACACCATATATTTT
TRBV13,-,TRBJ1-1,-,CASSWGGTEAFF,TGTGCCAGCAGCTGGGGCGGGACTGAAGCTTTCTTT
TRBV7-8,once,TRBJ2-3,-,CASSPGRDTQYF,TGTGCCAGCAGCCCGGGCCGGGATACGCAGTATTTT
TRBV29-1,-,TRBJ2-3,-,CSGTRSTDTQYF,TGCAGCGGGACCCGAAGCACAGATACGCAGTATTTT
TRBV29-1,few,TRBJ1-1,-,CSVEVPSNTEAFF,TGCAGCGTTGAAGTTCCGTCGAACACTGAAGCTTTCTTT
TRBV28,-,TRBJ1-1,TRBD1,CASSPGGSNEAFF,TGTGCCAGCAGTCCAGGGGGCTCTAATGAAGCTTTCTTT
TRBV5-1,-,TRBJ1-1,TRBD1,CASSYDREGTEAFF,TGCGCCAGCAGCTACGACAGGGAGGGTACTGAAGCTTTCTTT
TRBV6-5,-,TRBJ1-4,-,CASSKTGNEKLFF,TGTGCCAGCAGTAAAACAGGAAATGAAAAACTGTTTTTT
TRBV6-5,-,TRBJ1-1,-,CASSYRTAPRNTEAFF,TGTGCCAGCAGTTACCGGACCGCTCCAAGGAACACTGAAGCTTTCTTT
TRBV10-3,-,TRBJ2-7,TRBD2,CAISEGGGYEQYF,TGTGCCATCAGTGAGGGGGGGGGCTACGAGCAGTACTTC
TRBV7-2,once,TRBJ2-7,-,CASSFGPLPGYEQYF,TGTGCCAGCAGCTTTGGACCCCTACCAGGCTACGAGCAGTACTTC
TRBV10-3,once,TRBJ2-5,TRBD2,CATRTSGETQYF,TGTGCCACGAGGACTAGCGGGGAGACCCAGTACTTC
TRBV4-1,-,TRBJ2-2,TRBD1,CASSNQGGATGELFF,TGCGCCAGCAGCAATCAAGGGGGCGCAACCGGGGAGCTGTTTTTT
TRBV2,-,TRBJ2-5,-,CASRQETQYF,TGTGCCAGCAGGCAGGAGACCCAGTACTTC
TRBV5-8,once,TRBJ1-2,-,CASSFESDYGYTF,TGTGCCAGCAGCTTTGAGTCGGACTATGGCTACACCTTC
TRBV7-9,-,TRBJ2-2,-,CASSLAGVTGELFF,TGTGCCAGCAGCTTAGCCGGGGTCACCGGGGAGCTGTTTTTT
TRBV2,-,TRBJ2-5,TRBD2,CASMPGLAGAETQYF,TGTGCCAGCATGCCGGGACTAGCGGGGGCGGAGACCCAGTACTTC
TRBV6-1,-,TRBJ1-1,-,CASSEVSTEAFF,TGTGCCAGCAGTGAAGTAAGTACTGAAGCTTTCTTT
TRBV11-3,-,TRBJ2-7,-,CASSIGGDSYEQYF,TGTGCCAGCAGCATCGGGGGAGACTCCTACGAGCAGTACTTC
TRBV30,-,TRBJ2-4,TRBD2,CAWSRTSGVDIQYF,TGTGCCTGGAGTCGGACTAGCGGGGTGGACATTCAGTACTTC
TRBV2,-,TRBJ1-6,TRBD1,CASSEAQNRGNSPLHF,TGTGCCAGCAGTGAAGCGCAGAACAGGGGGAATTCACCCCTCCACTTT
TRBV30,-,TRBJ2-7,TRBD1,CAWTTGGYEQYF,TGTGCCTGGACGACAGGGGGATACGAGCAGTACTTC
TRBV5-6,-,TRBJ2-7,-,CASSWNDEQYF,TGTGCCAGCAGCTGGAACGACGAGCAGTACTTC
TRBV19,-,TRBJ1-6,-,CASSISSGPLHF,TGTGCCAGTAGTATATCGTCGGGTCCCCTCCACTTT
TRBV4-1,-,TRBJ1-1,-,CASSYLSAGTEAFF,TGCGCCAGCAGTTACCTCTCGGCGGGGACTGAAGCTTTCTTT